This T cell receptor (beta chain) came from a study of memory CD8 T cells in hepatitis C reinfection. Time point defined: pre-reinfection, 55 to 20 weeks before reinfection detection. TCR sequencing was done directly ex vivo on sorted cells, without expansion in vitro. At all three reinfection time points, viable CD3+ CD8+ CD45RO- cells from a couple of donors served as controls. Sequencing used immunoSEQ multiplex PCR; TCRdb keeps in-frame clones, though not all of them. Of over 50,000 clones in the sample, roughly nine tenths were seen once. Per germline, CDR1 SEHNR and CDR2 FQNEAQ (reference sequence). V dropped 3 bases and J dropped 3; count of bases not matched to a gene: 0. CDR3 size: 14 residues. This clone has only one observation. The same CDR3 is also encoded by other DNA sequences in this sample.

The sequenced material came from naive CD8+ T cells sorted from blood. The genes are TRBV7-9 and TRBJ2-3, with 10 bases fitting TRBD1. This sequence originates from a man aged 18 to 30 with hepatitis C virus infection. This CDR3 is CASSLGQGTDTQYF. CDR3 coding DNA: TGTGCCAGCAGCTTGGGACAGGGGACAGATACGCAGTATTTT.